This T cell receptor (beta chain) was captured in a study of CD8+CD57+ T cells in acquired aplastic anemia. Study information: The study obtained an average of about 3.4 ug of DNA from sorted CD4+ and CD8+ cells. Overall study findings and caveats: Controls did not differ significantly from patients in CD8+ Simpson's diversity. Found in both controls and patients were twenty-nine CD8+ CDR3 sequences.

The authors sequenced patients whose flow cytometry had shown CD8+CD57+ cell expansion. Patients had undergone no therapy by the time their blood was sampled. This clonotype has a count of ten or more. The antigen remains unidentified. TCR beta VDJ and CDR3 were profiled, and genomic DNA was the template. TCRdb ran MiXCR on the reads and lists one entry per CDR3 protein. The data show some 140,000 distinct CDR3 sequences, about 50% seen once. This CDR3 has 11 amino acids. From germline, CDR1 is SGHVS and CDR2 FQNEAQ. V lost 5 bases, J lost 5 bases, and 7 bases lay in between. This clonotype was sampled from a human donor with aplastic anemia. Sequenced sample: sorted CD4+, CD8+, or CD8+CD57+ T cells (not recorded which) from PBMCs. The chain employs TRBV7-8 and TRBJ2-7; D is possibly TRBD2 (6 bases). CDR3 bases: TGTGCCAGCAGCGGGGGGAACGAGCAGTACTTC. Its translation: CASSGGNEQYF.